A single sample gave rise to the 14 T cell receptor beta chains below, sequenced in a study of technical replicates of blood from a few donors. TCRdb keeps only in-frame clones here, not all; method: immunoSEQ multiplex PCR. The table includes under 80,000 clones, 90% to 95% detected once. Sample: T cells isolated from PBMCs. The receptors shown here come from a human donor in good health.

The V and J genes are TRBV2 and TRBJ2-7; D is unclear. Germline V CDR1 and CDR2: SNHLY, FYNNEI. This CDR3 comprises 11 residues. Trimming took 4 bases from V and 3 from J, leaving 4 bases between them. CDR3 in DNA: TGTGCCAGCAGTGCCAGCTACGAGCAGTACTTC. Translating gives CASSASYEQYF.

This clone was found a few times. The chain recombines TRBV9 with TRBJ1-1; 8 positions match TRBD1. Germline V gives CDR1 SGDLS, CDR2 YYNGEE. The CDR3 consists of 15 residues. V was clipped by 0 bases and J by 3 bases; unmatched bases: 4. The CDR3 spells CASSVEMDRDTEAFF. CDR3 nucleotide sequence: TGTGCCAGCAGCGTAGAGATGGACAGGGACACTGAAGCTTTCTTT.

The chain is built from TRBV25-1 and TRBJ2-5, with D tentatively TRBD2 (7 bases). The V and J ends lost 4 bases and 5 bases respectively, with 14 bases between them. The CDR3 extends over 14 amino acids. The germline CDR1 and CDR2 sequences are MGHDK and SYGVNS. CDR3 residues: CASSVLGGAETQYF. CDR3 DNA: TGTGCCAGCAGTGTCTTGGGGGGGGCGGAGACCCAGTACTTC. Full variable domain (outside the CDR3, taken from reference TRBV25-1 and TRBJ2-5): EADIYQTPRYLVIGTGKKITLECSQTMGHDKMYWYQQDPGMELHLIHYSYGVNSTEKGDLSSESTVSRIRTEHFPLTLESARPSHTSQYLCASSVLGGAETQYFGPGTRLLVL.

The chain uses TRBV7-6 and TRBJ2-7; 8 nucleotides line up with TRBD1. Losses at the gene ends were 2 bases for V and 3 bases for J; bases not matched to a gene: 9. CDR3 length: 16 amino acids. The germline gives CDR1 SGHVS, CDR2 FNYEAQ. CDR3 amino acids: CASSLLRQGINYEQYF. As DNA, the CDR3 is TGTGCCAGCAGCTTACTACGACAGGGGATTAACTACGAGCAGTACTTC.

This clone was counted only a few times. The rearrangement joins TRBV6-1 to TRBJ1-2; D gene unclear. Germline-derived CDR1 and CDR2 are MNHNS and SASEGT. V shed 0 bases and J shed 3 bases, with 11 bases lying between them. The CDR3 contains 15 residues. The CDR3 loop is CASSEAIRTHYGYTF. CDR3 nucleotide sequence: TGTGCCAGCAGTGAAGCGATCAGAACCCACTATGGCTACACCTTC.

This chain uses TRBV5-1 with TRBJ2-5; D possibly corresponds to TRBD2 (6 bases). From germline, CDR1 is SGHRS and CDR2 YFSETQ. This CDR3 is 15 amino acids long. Trimming shortened V by 0 bases and J by 9 bases, and 18 bases separated the two germline ends. This CDR3 reads CASSLEWGAGFAQYF. CDR3 DNA sequence: TGCGCCAGCAGCTTGGAGTGGGGCGCGGGGTTTGCCCAGTACTTC.

The chain has TRBV28 and TRBJ2-1; the match to TRBD2 covers 12 bases. J lost 7 bases, V lost 5 bases, and 6 bases had no gene match. CDR1 is MDHEN, CDR2 SYDVKM, per germline. The CDR3 totals 15 residues. The CDR3 nucleotides are TGTGCCAGCAGTCCGACTAGCGGGAGTGTAAATGAGCAGTTCTTC. Translation gives CASSPTSGSVNEQFF.

J is TRBJ2-3 and V is TRBV19, with D perhaps TRBD1 (6 bases). The V end lost 6 bases, the J end lost 4 bases, and 17 bases lay between the germline ends. Germline-derived CDR1 and CDR2 are LNHDA and SQIVND (reference sequence). This CDR3 region has 15 residues. In DNA form, the CDR3 reads TGTGCCAGTAGCGTTTCCAGGGGCAGGGCAGATACGCAGTATTTT. Translated, it gives CASSVSRGRADTQYF. The full variable domain, in which reference TRBV19 and TRBJ2-3 provide the parts outside the CDR3, is DGGITQSPKYLFRKEGQNVTLSCEQNLNHDAMYWYRQDPGQGLRLIYYSQIVNDFQKGDIAEGYSVSREKKESFPLTVTSAQKNPTAFYLCASSVSRGRADTQYFGPGTRLTVL.

This rearrangement joins TRBV7-9 to TRBJ2-1, with TRBD1 matching 7 bases. The CDR3 runs 12 residues. The V gene's germline CDR1 is SEHNR and CDR2 FQNEAQ (reference sequence). V shed 6 bases, J shed 13 bases, and the junction held 9 bases outside the gene matches. CDR3 region: CASRRTGQPQFF. CDR3 nucleotides: TGTGCCAGCAGACGGACGGGACAGCCTCAGTTCTTC.

V gene TRBV5-1 combines with J gene TRBJ1-5; 7 bases are shared with TRBD1. V shed 4 bases and J 6 bases; nucleotides not matched to a gene: 7. Germline assignment: CDR1 SGHRS and CDR2 YFSETQ. CDR3 length equals 14 residues. CDR3 nucleotide sequence: TGCGCCAGCAGCCCAGGACAGGCGGCTCAGCCCCAGCATTTT. This sequence encodes CASSPGQAAQPQHF.

This chain uses TRBV29-1 with TRBJ2-3; the D gene is possibly TRBD2 (6 bases). Germline values: CDR1 SQVTM, CDR2 ANQGSEA. The CDR3 length is 15 residues. V lost 4 bases to trimming and J lost 4 bases, with 18 bases between them. CDR3 sequence (DNA): TGCAGCGTTGCCGACTCTGACGGGAGCGCAGATACGCAGTATTTT. It yields the protein CSVADSDGSADTQYF.

V is TRBV18 and J is TRBJ1-1, with a weak D call TRBD1 (6 bases). The germline V and J ends were trimmed by 3 bases and 0 bases, with 14 bases remaining between them. Germline loops: CDR1 KGHSH, CDR2 LQKENI. This CDR3 is 16 amino acids long. CDR3 sequence reads: CASSPSLRDMNTEAFF. The CDR3 bases are TGTGCCAGCTCACCCTCTCTTAGGGACATGAACACTGAAGCTTTCTTT. The full variable domain, with the rest looked up from reference TRBV18 and TRBJ1-1, is NAGVMQNPRHLVRRRGQEARLRCSPMKGHSHVYWYRQLPEEGLKFMVYLQKENIIDESGMPKERFSAEFPKEGPSILRIQQVVRGDSAAYFCASSPSLRDMNTEAFFGQGTRLTVV.

This chain connects TRBV6-5 to TRBJ1-5; tentatively, D is TRBD1 (5 bases). This CDR3 has 15 amino acids. The germline CDR1 and CDR2 sequences are MNHEY and SVGAGI. V lost 7 bases and J lost 2, with 15 bases in between. CDR3 in DNA: TGTGCCAGCAACCCGCGGGGGGTAGGCAATCAGCCCCAGCATTTT. As protein: CASNPRGVGNQPQHF.

The chain recombines TRBV19 with TRBJ1-1; the D is unclear. Deletions cut 0 bases from V and 0 bases from J, with 2 bases between. Germline lookup yields CDR1 LNHDA and CDR2 SQIVND (reference sequence). The CDR3 sequence is 13 residues long. The CDR3 is CASSIDMNTEAFF. CDR3 sequence (DNA): TGTGCCAGTAGTATAGATATGAACACTGAAGCTTTCTTT.